This TCR beta chain was captured in a study of T cell clonality in common variable immunodeficiency. Each donor provided roughly 4.5 to 9 ml of heparinized whole blood. This clone was seen many times. A read error may produce the germline difference seen at one junction end. Sequencing ends 3 residues short of the CDR3 end; the germline J gene provides the rest. Sequencing was performed with immunoSEQ multiplex PCR; in TCRdb, only in-frame clones are kept and a portion is missing. This set yields some 50,000 clones and no singletons; the top ten hold more than 1.5%. The CDR3 spans 15 residues. Per germline, CDR1 LGHNA and CDR2 YNFKEQ.

The clonotype was recovered from a person aged 18 to 75 in good health. Sequenced material: peripheral blood mononuclear cells. The chain uses TRBV4-2 and TRBJ2-2; either TRBD1 or TRBD2 may supply D (5 bases each). The CDR3: CASSQNEGPGGELFF. The CDR3 DNA, read in part, is TGCGCCAGCAGCCAAAACGAGGGGCCAGGCGGGGAG.